Listed below are T cell receptor beta chains from one sample, sequenced in a study of human T cells and chemical hapten exposure. TCRdb processed the RACE reads anew with MiXCR; each CDR3 protein has one entry. The sample holds around 330,000 distinct CDR3 sequences, around 5.5% seen once. Sample: whole blood, taken in connection with sensitization to the hapten diphenylcyclopropenone (DPC). The receptor source for this set is a woman between 18 and 29 years old with alopecia areata. Some clones in this sample may be carry-over from other donors' samples. Each CDR3 is given with its conserved first and last residue. Each record gives: V gene, D gene, clone size, CDR3 protein. A D gene is named only where the DNA matches it firmly. Part of the rows lack a size; the others show once, few, many or a class for expanded clones.

>TRBV6-5|-|many
CASSSTGTYEQYF
>TRBV6-2/TRBV6-3|-|many
CASKEGGIPLHF
>TRBV4-2|-|many
CASSQGRTAFYYGYTF
>TRBV4-1|-|few
CASSQDEATSRAQYF
>TRBV5-1|TRBD1|few
CASSRDRGPGQPQHF
>TRBV6-5|-|-
CASSTQGNSAFF
>TRBV6-6|-|many
CASIPPPYGMNTEAFF
>TRBV19|TRBD2|-
CASSIKRGNNEQFF
>TRBV11-2|-|few
CASSLDLGENQPQHF
>TRBV12-3/TRBV12-4|-|few
CASSSSAEGKNIQYF
>TRBV3-1|TRBD1|many
CASSQGQGGYTF
>TRBV2|TRBD1|-
CASSDTQGAMIDEQYF
>TRBV13|TRBD2|few
CASSSGLAGGPSTDTQYF
>TRBV9|TRBD2|-
CASSGIGGGGNNEQFF
>TRBV24-1|-|few
CATSDVGAYEQYF
>TRBV20-1|TRBD2|many
CSAPRTSGDYSYNEQFF
>TRBV29-1|-|many
CSVKDSNQPQHF
>TRBV3-1|TRBD1|-
CASSQVQGAINEQFF
>TRBV6-2/TRBV6-3|-|many
CASRLPVQETQYF
>TRBV13|-|many
CASTRGYTEAFF
>TRBV6-5|-|many
CASSQQGLSEQYF
>TRBV5-6|TRBD2|-
CASSLGLARADTQYF